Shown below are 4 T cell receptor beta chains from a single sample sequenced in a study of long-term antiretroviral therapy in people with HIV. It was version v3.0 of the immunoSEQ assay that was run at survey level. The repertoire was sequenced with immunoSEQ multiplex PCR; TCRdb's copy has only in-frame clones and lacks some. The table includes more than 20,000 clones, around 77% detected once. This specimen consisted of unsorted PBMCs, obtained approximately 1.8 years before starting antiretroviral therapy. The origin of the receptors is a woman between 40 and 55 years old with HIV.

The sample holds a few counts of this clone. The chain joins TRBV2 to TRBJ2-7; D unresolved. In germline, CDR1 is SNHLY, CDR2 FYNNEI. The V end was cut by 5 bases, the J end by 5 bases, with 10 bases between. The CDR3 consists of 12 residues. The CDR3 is CASSLWLDEQYF. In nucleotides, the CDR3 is TGTGCCAGCAGTCTCTGGCTGGACGAGCAGTACTTC.

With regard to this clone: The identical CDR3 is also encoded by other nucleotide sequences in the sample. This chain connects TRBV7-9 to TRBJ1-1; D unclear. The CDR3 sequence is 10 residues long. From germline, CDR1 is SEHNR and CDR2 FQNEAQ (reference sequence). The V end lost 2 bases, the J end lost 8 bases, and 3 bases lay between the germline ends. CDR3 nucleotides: TGTGCCAGCAGCTTATCGGAAGCTTTCTTT. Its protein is CASSLSEAFF. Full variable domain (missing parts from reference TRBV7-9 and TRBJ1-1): DTGVSQNPRHKITKRGQNVTFRCDPISEHNRLYWYRQTLGQGPEFLTYFQNEAQLEKSRLLSDRFSAERPKGSFSTLEIQRTEQGDSAMYLCASSLSEAFFGQGTRLTVV.

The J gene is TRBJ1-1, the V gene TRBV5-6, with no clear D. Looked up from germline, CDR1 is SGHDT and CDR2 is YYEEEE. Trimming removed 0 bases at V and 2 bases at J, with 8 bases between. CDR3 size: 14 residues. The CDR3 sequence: CASSLGGTNTEAFF. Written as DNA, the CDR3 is TGTGCCAGCAGCTTGGGCGGCACAAACACTGAAGCTTTCTTT.

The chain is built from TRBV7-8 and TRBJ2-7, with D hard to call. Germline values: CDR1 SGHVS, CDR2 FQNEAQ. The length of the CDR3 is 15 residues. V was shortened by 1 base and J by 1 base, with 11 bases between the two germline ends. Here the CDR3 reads CASSLVSGLSYEQYF. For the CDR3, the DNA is TGTGCCAGCAGCTTAGTTAGTGGGCTATCCTACGAGCAGTACTTC.